This TCR beta chain originates from a study of shared clonotypes between healthy human individuals. Study-level results: The study found lower generation probabilities in non-shared clonotypes than in those shared by all four donors. When naive CD4 clonotypes were compared across a handful of donors, about 4.8% were shared.

In the sorted-subset replicate PCRs, 150 to 200 ng DNA, 25,000 to 30,000 T cell genomes, was used. The table came from immunoSEQ multiplex PCR; TCRdb's copy has only in-frame clones and leaves some out. This sample yields fewer than 700,000 clones, of which approximately 95% are seen a single time; around 0.11% belongs to the top ten. Cells designated naive CD8 were CD45RO-negative and were positively selected for CCR7, with terminally differentiated effector memory CD45RA+ cells excluded. Notes on this clone: Antigen unknown.

The CDR3 consists of 15 residues. V shed 0 bases and J shed 0 bases, with 8 bases lying between them. Germline V gene lookup returns CDR1 SGHAT and CDR2 FQDESV (reference sequence). The V call is TRBV11-1, the J call TRBJ2-5, with D perhaps being TRBD1 or TRBD2 (6 bases each). Sequenced input: naive CD8+ T cells sorted from blood. The TCR originated in a woman aged 25 to 45 in good health. The CDR3, as DNA: TGTGCCAGCAGCTTAGCGGGGGGCAACCAAGAGACCCAGTACTTC. Translation gives CASSLAGGNQETQYF.